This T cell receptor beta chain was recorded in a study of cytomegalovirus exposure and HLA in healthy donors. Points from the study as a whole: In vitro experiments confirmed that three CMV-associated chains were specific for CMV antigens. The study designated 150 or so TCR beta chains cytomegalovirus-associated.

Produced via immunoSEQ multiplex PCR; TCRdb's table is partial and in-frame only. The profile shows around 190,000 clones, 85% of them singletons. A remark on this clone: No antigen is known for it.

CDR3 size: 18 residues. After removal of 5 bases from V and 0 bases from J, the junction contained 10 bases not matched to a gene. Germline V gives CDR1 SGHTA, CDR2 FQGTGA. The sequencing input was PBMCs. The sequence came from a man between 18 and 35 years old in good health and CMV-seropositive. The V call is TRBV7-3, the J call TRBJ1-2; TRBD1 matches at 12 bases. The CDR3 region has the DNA TGTGCCAGCAGCGCAAGGGACAGGGGGCCTGAAGCTAACTATGGCTACACCTTC. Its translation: CASSARDRGPEANYGYTF.